This record covers a single T cell receptor beta chain. Its antigen is currently unknown. These data are taken from a study of cytomegalovirus exposure and HLA in healthy donors. V lost 5 bases and J lost 3; bases outside the gene matches: 9. Germline CDR1 reads LNHNV; CDR2 reads YYDKDF (reference sequence). The CDR3 length is 15 residues. 13 Jbeta primers and 60 Vbeta primers were used for the PCR. The table came from immunoSEQ multiplex PCR; TCRdb's copy has only in-frame clones and leaves some out. Here the sample spans some 130,000 clones, 74% being singletons. Whole-study results and caveats: Across all donors, roughly uniform sequencing depth was an assumption of the presence/absence analyses. A later examination showed that TCR association rates differed by HLA locus, with DRB1 most and HLA-C fewest.

The TCR was taken from a male donor in good health and CMV-seronegative. The chain uses TRBV15 and TRBJ2-7, with TRBD2 matching over 8 bases. Sequencing used PBMCs. The CDR3 here is CATSQPRGGSYEQYF. CDR3 sequence (DNA): TGTGCCACCAGCCAACCCCGGGGGGGAAGCTACGAGCAGTACTTC.